This entry lists 22 T cell receptor beta chains sequenced from one sample in a study of CD8+ T cells in alopecia areata (dated by TCRdb to the late 2010s). Library preparation employed the immunoSEQ multiplex PCR assay. To provide template for TCR sequencing, every sample had RNA extracted and reverse transcribed into cDNA. TCRdb re-hosts the immuneACCESS table, in-frame sequences only. Its copies lack some clones; in the studies checked, an unresolved V gene accounts for under half of them, and the cause for the rest is not known. Counted in this sample were 150,000 to 200,000 clones; about 70% of them appeared once. More than 9.5% of the sample belongs to the ten largest clones. Explained via the paper, the time point label denotes: baseline before oral tofacitinib. Sequenced here: CD8+ T cells sorted from blood, sampled at week 0. The receptors come from a human donor with alopecia areata.

J is TRBJ2-3 and V is TRBV29-1; D is perhaps TRBD1 or TRBD2 (5 bases each). Trimming removed 7 bases from V and 7 bases from J, with 27 bases in between. Germline V gene lookup returns CDR1 SQVTM and CDR2 ANQGSEA. This CDR3 is built from 16 residues. CDR3 in amino acids: CSATGDPETGMYTQYF. The DNA for the CDR3 is TGCAGCGCCACTGGGGACCCAGAAACCGGGATGTATACGCAGTATTTT.

V usage is TRBV2 and J usage is TRBJ1-4; D is uncertain. CDR3 length: 12 amino acids. The V gene's germline CDR1 is SNHLY and CDR2 FYNNEI. Trimming pared 3 bases from V and 11 bases from J, leaving 10 bases between. CDR3 coding DNA: TGTGCCAGCAGTGATCGCGCAGCTAAACTGTTTTTT. Protein: CASSDRAAKLFF.

The chain employs TRBV7-9 and TRBJ2-7, with TRBD1 matching 10 bases. J gave up 2 bases and V 5 bases, and 6 bases lay outside the gene matches. Germline CDR1 and CDR2: SEHNR and FQNEAQ (reference sequence). The CDR3 extends over 15 amino acids. CDR3 protein: CASSLGQGNPYEQYF. In nucleotides, the CDR3 is TGTGCCAGCAGCCTGGGACAGGGGAATCCCTACGAGCAGTACTTC.

This chain joins TRBV6-5 and TRBJ2-7; D might be TRBD2 (6 bases). This CDR3 contains 13 residues. Between the trimmed V and J ends, which lost 2 bases and 6 bases, there was a span of 11 bases. Germline assignment: CDR1 MNHEY and CDR2 SVGAGI. The CDR3 spells CASSYAPGVEQYF. CDR3 sequence (DNA): TGTGCCAGCAGTTACGCTCCGGGGGTCGAGCAGTACTTC.

The chain employs TRBV9 and TRBJ2-5; 12 bases fit TRBD2. This CDR3 spans 15 amino acids. V lost 3 bases to trimming and J lost 3 bases; unmatched junction nucleotides: 3. CDR1 is SGDLS and CDR2 is YYNGEE in the germline V gene. CDR3 sequence (DNA): TGTGCCAGCAGCGCTCGGACTAGCGGGGAAGAGACCCAGTACTTC. Its protein is CASSARTSGEETQYF.

This clone was counted a few times. This rearrangement joins TRBV27 to TRBJ1-1; D gene uncertain. Germline lookup yields CDR1 MNHEY and CDR2 SMNVEV (reference sequence). V was trimmed by 8 bases and J by 3 bases, leaving 7 bases between them. The CDR3 runs 11 residues. The CDR3 DNA reads as TGTGCCAGCTACGCCCACACTGAAGCTTTCTTT. This sequence encodes CASYAHTEAFF.

This chain links TRBV13 with TRBJ2-3; TRBD1 might be the D (5 bases). CDR1 PRHDT and CDR2 FYEKMQ come from the germline V gene (reference sequence). Trimming took 5 bases from V and 0 from J, leaving 12 bases between them. This CDR3 has 15 residues. The CDR3 DNA reads TGTGCCAGCAGCCCAGGGCCTGCTAGCACAGATACGCAGTATTTT. Protein: CASSPGPASTDTQYF.

The sample holds one count of this clone. The V call is TRBV7-3, the J call TRBJ2-7; D remains ambiguous. The V gene's germline CDR1 is SGHTA and CDR2 FQGTGA. The CDR3 extends over 14 amino acids. V lost 2 bases and J lost 2, with 10 bases in between. The CDR3 DNA is TGTGCCAGCAGCTTATATGGCGGAACCTACGAGCAGTACTTC. It specifies CASSLYGGTYEQYF.

V and J are TRBV7-9 and TRBJ2-7; weak D call: TRBD1 (5 bases). The germline gives CDR1 SEHNR, CDR2 FQNEAQ (reference sequence). The CDR3 length is 14 residues. V was clipped by 5 bases and J by 0 bases, with 11 bases between them. CDR3 DNA: TGTGCCAGCAGCGGACAACGCCTCTCCTACGAGCAGTACTTC. Its translation: CASSGQRLSYEQYF.

This clone was counted only a few times. Other DNA sequences in the sample encode the same CDR3. This chain joins TRBV5-6 and TRBJ2-7, with D possibly matching TRBD1 (5 bases). The CDR3 is 13 amino acids. The ends were cut back, 0 bases at V and 1 base at J, with 5 bases in the middle. Germline CDR1 SGHDT, CDR2 YYEEEE. The CDR3 coding sequence is TGTGCCAGCAGCTTGGGACAGTCCTACGAGCAGTACTTC. Its translation: CASSLGQSYEQYF.

The J gene is TRBJ2-5, the V gene TRBV9; possibly TRBD1 for D (6 bases). Germline values: CDR1 SGDLS, CDR2 YYNGEE. V lost 3 bases and J lost 7, with 19 bases in between. The CDR3 contains 15 residues. The CDR3 protein is CASSGSQGFQGTQYF. CDR3 DNA sequence: TGTGCCAGCAGCGGATCACAGGGATTTCAGGGGACCCAGTACTTC. The whole variable domain, filled in from reference TRBV9 and TRBJ2-5, reads DSGVTQTPKHLITATGQRVTLRCSPRSGDLSVYWYQQSLDQGLQFLIQYYNGEERAKGNILERFSAQQFPDLHSELNLSSLELGDSALYFCASSGSQGFQGTQYFGPGTRLLVL.

This clone was detected only once. V gene TRBV5-4 combines with J gene TRBJ1-1; weak D call: TRBD1 (5 bases). CDR1 SGHNT and CDR2 YYREEE come from the germline V gene (reference sequence). Trimming removed 2 bases at V and 1 base at J, with 6 bases between. This CDR3 is built from 13 residues. CDR3 coding DNA: TGTGCCAGCAGCTTCGGGGGGAACACTGAAGCTTTCTTT. Encoded protein: CASSFGGNTEAFF.

The CDR3 bases are TGTGCCAGCCGGGGCTATGGCTACACCTTC. This gives the protein CASRGYGYTF. The chain has TRBV25-1 and TRBJ1-2; D remains ambiguous. Germline-derived CDR1 and CDR2 are MGHDK and SYGVNS. V gave up 8 bases and J gave up 4 bases, with 5 bases separating them. The CDR3 loop spans 10 amino acids.

This sequence joins TRBV29-1 and TRBJ1-2; 9 nucleotides align to TRBD1. This CDR3 comprises 14 residues. Unmatched junction bases numbered 10, after V lost 8 bases and J lost 3 bases. Per the germline V gene, CDR1 is SQVTM and CDR2 is ANQGSEA. CDR3: CSILDRGPYYGYTF. CDR3 nucleotides: TGCAGCATCCTGGACAGGGGCCCCTACTATGGCTACACCTTC.

This chain links TRBV15 with TRBJ1-1; no definite D call. Germline lookup yields CDR1 LNHNV and CDR2 YYDKDF (reference sequence). The CDR3 runs to 15 residues. V lost 0 bases and J lost 0, with 8 bases in between. The CDR3 loop is CATSRDRRLNTEAFF. Here the CDR3 DNA reads TGTGCCACCAGCAGAGATCGCCGATTGAACACTGAAGCTTTCTTT. The complete variable domain, with remaining parts taken from reference TRBV15 and TRBJ1-1, reads DAMVIQNPRYQVTQFGKPVTLSCSQTLNHNVMYWYQQKSSQAPKLLFHYYDKDFNNEADTPDNFQSRRPNTSFCFLDIRSPGLGDTAMYLCATSRDRRLNTEAFFGQGTRLTVV.

The chain uses TRBV30 and TRBJ2-2; no definite D call. Looked up from germline, CDR1 is GTSNPN and CDR2 is SVGIG (reference sequence). There are 14 residues in the CDR3. V dropped 1 base and J dropped 2 bases, with 8 bases sitting between them. CDR3 in DNA: TGTGCCTGGAGTGCGTTCGACAACACCGGGGAGCTGTTTTTT. This translates into CAWSAFDNTGELFF.

The J gene is TRBJ2-2, the V gene TRBV15; D ambiguous. With 5 bases removed from V and 0 bases from J, the gap between germline ends came to 10 bases. Germline CDR1 and CDR2: LNHNV and YYDKDF (reference sequence). This CDR3 contains 15 residues. The CDR3 sequence is CATSWRTANTGELFF. The CDR3 DNA sequence: TGTGCCACCAGCTGGCGTACAGCGAACACCGGGGAGCTGTTTTTT.

The chain has TRBV6-5 and TRBJ2-4, with 7 positions matching TRBD2. V trimming: 6 bases; J trimming: 3 bases; junction bases outside the gene matches: 5. Germline V gene sequence: CDR1 MNHEY, CDR2 SVGAGI. The CDR3 spans 14 residues. The CDR3 loop reads CASRKRDYKNIQYF. DNA for the CDR3: TGTGCCAGCAGGAAGCGGGACTACAAAAACATTCAGTACTTC.

The gene calls are TRBV7-6 and TRBJ2-6, with 7 bases matching TRBD1. The CDR3 has 19 residues. V lost 3 bases and J lost 0; bases outside the gene matches: 11. Germline V gene lookup returns CDR1 SGHVS and CDR2 FNYEAQ. The CDR3 region has the DNA TGTGCCAGCAGCTTTACTGGTTTCTGGGACAGCTCTGGGGCCAACGTCCTGACTTTC. Translation gives CASSFTGFWDSSGANVLTF.

This clone was counted a single time. CDR3 nucleotide sequence: TGCGCCAGCAGCTTGGATGGACAGGCTTTAACTAGCACAGATACGCAGTATTTT. Translated, it gives CASSLDGQALTSTDTQYF. The rearrangement joins TRBV5-1 to TRBJ2-3; 7 bases match TRBD1. This CDR3 contains 18 residues. Germline CDR1 SGHRS, CDR2 YFSETQ. J gave up 0 bases and V 0 bases, and 10 bases lay outside the gene matches.

V gene TRBV30 combines with J gene TRBJ2-7, with 11 positions matching TRBD2. The germline CDR1 and CDR2 sequences are GTSNPN and SVGIG (reference sequence). CDR3 length equals 14 residues. Trimming at V came to 1 base and at J to 2 bases, leaving 1 base not matched to a gene. DNA of the CDR3: TGTGCCTGGAGTGAGGGACTAGCGGCCTACGAGCAGTACTTC. Translation: CAWSEGLAAYEQYF. Based on the CDR3 plus reference TRBV30 and TRBJ2-7, the full variable domain is SQTIHQWPATLVQPVGSPLSLECTVEGTSNPNLYWYRQAAGRGLQLLFYSVGIGQISSEVPQNLSASRPQDRQFILSSKKLLLSDSGFYLCAWSEGLAAYEQYFGPGTRLTVT.

The CDR3, as DNA: TGTGCCAGCAGCTCGGACAGTCTCGAGACCCAGTACTTC. It encodes CASSSDSLETQYF. The chain links TRBV7-2 to TRBJ2-5; D is possibly TRBD1 (6 bases). The CDR3 sequence is 13 residues long. Germline lookup yields CDR1 SGHTA and CDR2 FQGNSA. V lost 4 bases, J lost 5 bases, and 11 bases lay in between.